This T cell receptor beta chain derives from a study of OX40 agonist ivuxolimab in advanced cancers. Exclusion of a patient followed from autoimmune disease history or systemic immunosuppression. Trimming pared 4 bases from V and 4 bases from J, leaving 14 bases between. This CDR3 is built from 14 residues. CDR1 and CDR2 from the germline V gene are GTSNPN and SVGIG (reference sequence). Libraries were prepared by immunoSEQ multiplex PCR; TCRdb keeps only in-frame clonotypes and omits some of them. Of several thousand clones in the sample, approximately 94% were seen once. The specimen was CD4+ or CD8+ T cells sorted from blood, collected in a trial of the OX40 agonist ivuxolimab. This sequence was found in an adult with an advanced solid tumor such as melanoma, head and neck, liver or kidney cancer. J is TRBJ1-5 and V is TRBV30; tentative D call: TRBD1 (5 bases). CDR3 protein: CAWNKGLGNQPQHF. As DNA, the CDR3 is TGTGCCTGGAATAAGGGGCTGGGGAATCAGCCCCAGCATTTT.